The sequence of this TCR beta chain was determined in a study of T cell responses to AZD1222 COVID-19 vaccine. V was trimmed by 6 bases and J by 6 bases, leaving 17 bases between them. Germline CDR1 LNHDA, CDR2 SQIVND (reference sequence). This CDR3 comprises 14 residues. The table came from immunoSEQ multiplex PCR; TCRdb's copy has only in-frame clones and leaves some out. The sample lists 100,000 to 150,000 clones, approximately 91% occurring once. This TCR derives from an adult in good health. This chain connects TRBV19 to TRBJ1-2; D ambiguous. Sequenced material: peripheral blood, taken on day 0 of AZD1222 vaccination. The CDR3 DNA reads TGTGCCAGTAGAAGGGCCCGAACCTGGGATGGCTACACCTTC. Its translation: CASRRARTWDGYTF.